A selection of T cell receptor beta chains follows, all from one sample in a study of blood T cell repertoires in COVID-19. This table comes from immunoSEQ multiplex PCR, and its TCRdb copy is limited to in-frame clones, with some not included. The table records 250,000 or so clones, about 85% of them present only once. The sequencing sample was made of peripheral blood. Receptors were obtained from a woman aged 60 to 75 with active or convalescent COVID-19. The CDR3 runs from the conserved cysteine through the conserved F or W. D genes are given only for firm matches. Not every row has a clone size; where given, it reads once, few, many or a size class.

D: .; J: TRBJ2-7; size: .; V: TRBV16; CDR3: CASSQFEEQDPNEQYF; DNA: TGTGCCAGCAGCCAATTCGAGGAACAGGATCCCAACGAGCAGTACTTC
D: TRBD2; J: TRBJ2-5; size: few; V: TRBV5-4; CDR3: CASSWGLAGPAAQYF; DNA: TGTGCCAGCAGCTGGGGGCTAGCGGGCCCAGCGGCCCAGTACTTC
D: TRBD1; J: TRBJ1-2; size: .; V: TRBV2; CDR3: CASSYDRAANYGYTF; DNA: TGTGCCAGCAGTTACGACAGGGCAGCTAACTATGGCTACACCTTC
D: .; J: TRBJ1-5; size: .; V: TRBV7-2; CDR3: CASSLGWEDQPQHF; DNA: TGTGCCAGCAGCTTAGGGTGGGAGGATCAGCCCCAGCATTTT
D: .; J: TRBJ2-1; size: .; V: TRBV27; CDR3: CASSLSRLVPYNEQFF; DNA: TGTGCCAGCAGTTTATCCCGACTAGTCCCGTACAATGAGCAGTTCTTC
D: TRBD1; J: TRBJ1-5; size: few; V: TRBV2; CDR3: CASRSWTGNQPQHF; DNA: TGTGCCAGCAGGAGTTGGACAGGGAATCAGCCCCAGCATTTT
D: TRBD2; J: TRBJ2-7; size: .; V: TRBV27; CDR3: CASSLSQTSGSIYEQYF; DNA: TGTGCCAGCAGTTTATCCCAGACTAGCGGGAGTATATACGAGCAGTACTTC
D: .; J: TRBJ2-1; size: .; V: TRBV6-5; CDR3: CASSYSIGAAAGPLFF; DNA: TGTGCCAGCAGTTACTCGATAGGAGCGGCTGCGGGACCTCTGTTCTTC
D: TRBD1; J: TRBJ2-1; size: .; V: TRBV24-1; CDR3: CATSEGTGVWLEQFF; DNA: TGTGCCACCAGTGAGGGGACAGGGGTTTGGCTTGAGCAGTTCTTC
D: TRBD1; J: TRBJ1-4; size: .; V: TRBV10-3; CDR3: CAISGGTGAGGNEKLFF; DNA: TGTGCCATCAGTGGGGGCACAGGGGCGGGGGGTAATGAAAAACTGTTTTTT
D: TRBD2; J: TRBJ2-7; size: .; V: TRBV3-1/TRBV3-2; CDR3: CASSQDSSGVYEQYF; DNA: TGTGCCAGCAGCCAAGACTCTAGCGGGGTATACGAGCAGTACTTC
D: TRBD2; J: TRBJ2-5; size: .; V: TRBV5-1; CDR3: CASSSSGLGGLETQYF; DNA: TGCGCCAGCAGCTCATCGGGATTGGGGGGGTTGGAGACCCAGTACTTC
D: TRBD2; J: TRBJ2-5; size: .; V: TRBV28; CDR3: CASGLAEPFQETQYF; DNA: TGTGCCAGCGGTCTAGCGGAGCCGTTCCAAGAGACCCAGTACTTC
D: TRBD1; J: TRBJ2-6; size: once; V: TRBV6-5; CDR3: CASSSQGFGGANVLTF; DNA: TGTGCCAGCAGTTCACAGGGGTTTGGGGGGGCCAACGTCCTGACTTTC
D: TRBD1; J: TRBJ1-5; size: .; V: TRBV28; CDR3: CASSRQGALRGQPQHF; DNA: TGTGCCAGCAGCAGACAGGGGGCGCTTCGGGGACAGCCCCAGCATTTT
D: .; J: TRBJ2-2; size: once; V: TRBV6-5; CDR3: CASSYDEGTGELFF; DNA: TGTGCCAGCAGTTACGACGAGGGAACCGGGGAGCTGTTTTTT
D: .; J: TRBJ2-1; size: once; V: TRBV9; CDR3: CARRGGGGRSYNEQFF; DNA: TGTGCCCGCCGCGGGGGCGGGGGTAGATCCTACAATGAGCAGTTCTTC
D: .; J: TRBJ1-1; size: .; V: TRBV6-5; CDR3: CASSYSSPLNTEAFF; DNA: TGTGCCAGCAGTTACTCGAGCCCGTTGAACACTGAAGCTTTCTTT
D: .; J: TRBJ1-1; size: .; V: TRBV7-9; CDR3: CASSLASSPQAGGAFF; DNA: TGTGCCAGCAGCTTAGCGTCGTCACCGCAAGCTGGGGGGGCTTTCTTT
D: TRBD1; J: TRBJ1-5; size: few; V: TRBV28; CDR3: CASSLGQGFRQPQHF; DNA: TGTGCCAGCAGTTTAGGACAGGGATTTAGACAGCCCCAGCATTTT
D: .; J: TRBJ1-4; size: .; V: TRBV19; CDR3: CASSLGRGGEKLFF; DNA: TGTGCCAGTAGCCTAGGAAGGGGTGGGGAAAAACTGTTTTTT
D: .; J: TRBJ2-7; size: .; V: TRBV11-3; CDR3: CASSLGGAVSYEQYF; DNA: TGTGCCAGCAGCTTAGGCGGGGCGGTTTCCTACGAGCAGTACTTC
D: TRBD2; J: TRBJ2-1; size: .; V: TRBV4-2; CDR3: CASSQDRLADYNEQFF; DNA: TGTGCCAGCAGCCAAGATAGACTAGCGGACTACAATGAGCAGTTCTTC
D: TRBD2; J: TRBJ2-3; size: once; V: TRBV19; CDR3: CASRQAGGYTDTQYF; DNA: TGTGCCAGCCGACAAGCGGGGGGATACACAGATACGCAGTATTTT
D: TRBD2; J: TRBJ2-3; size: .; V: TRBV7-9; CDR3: CASSLVGLVMDTQYF; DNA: TGTGCCAGCAGCTTAGTAGGACTAGTGATGGATACGCAGTATTTT
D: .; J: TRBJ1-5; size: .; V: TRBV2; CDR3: CASRTGSNQPQHF; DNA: TGTGCCAGCAGGACAGGTAGCAATCAGCCCCAGCATTTT
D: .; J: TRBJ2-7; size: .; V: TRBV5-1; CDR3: CASSLQDFSYEQYF; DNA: TGCGCCAGCAGCTTGCAGGACTTCTCCTACGAGCAGTACTTC
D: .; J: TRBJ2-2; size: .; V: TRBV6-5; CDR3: CASSPSGTGELFF; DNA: TGTGCCAGCAGTCCCTCCGGGACCGGGGAGCTGTTTTTT